The 2 T cell receptor beta chains in this list originate from one sample, sequenced in a study of molecular identifiers for immune sequencing clone quantification (dated by TCRdb to 2016 to 2019). Libraries came from PCR. The sample was run on an Illumina HiSeq 4000. TCRdb ran its own pipeline on the public reads, namely fastp trimming at Q25 and MiXCR clone calling, and kept in-frame beta chains. Rows matching on CDR3 protein sequence are summarized as one entry with the most common DNA and genes. Across this sample there are approximately 500,000 distinct CDR3 sequences, with about a fifth seen only once. 0.65% to 0.95% of the sample goes to the ten largest clones. Sequencing used naive CD8+ T cells from blood, with Jurkat cell RNA spiked in. The sample's cell subset or site label is to be understood as: FACS-sorted CD8+CD4-CCR7+CD45RA+ naive T cells. The receptors shown here come from a human donor in good health. Some libraries in this study had Jurkat cell RNA spiked in.

In this sample, this clonotype turned up a few times. The chain is built from TRBV27 and TRBJ1-1, with D hard to call. The length of the CDR3 is 16 residues. V was clipped by 0 bases and J by 1 base, with 12 bases between them. The germline V gene has CDR1 MNHEY and CDR2 SMNVEV (reference sequence). CDR3 region: CASSLSYLTENTEAFF. The CDR3 DNA reads as TGTGCCAGCAGTTTATCGTATCTAACAGAGAACACTGAAGCTTTCTTT.

This clonotype has only a few counts. V and J are TRBV20-1 and TRBJ1-4; 7 bases fit TRBD1. The CDR3 totals 15 residues. Trimming took 6 bases from V and 8 from J; bases not matched to a gene: 15. Per the germline V gene, CDR1 is DFQATT and CDR2 is SNEGSKA (reference sequence). CDR3 sequence (DNA): TGCAGTGCAAAAGTCGACAGGGTGGTTAGCGAAAAACTGTTTTTT. It encodes CSAKVDRVVSEKLFF.